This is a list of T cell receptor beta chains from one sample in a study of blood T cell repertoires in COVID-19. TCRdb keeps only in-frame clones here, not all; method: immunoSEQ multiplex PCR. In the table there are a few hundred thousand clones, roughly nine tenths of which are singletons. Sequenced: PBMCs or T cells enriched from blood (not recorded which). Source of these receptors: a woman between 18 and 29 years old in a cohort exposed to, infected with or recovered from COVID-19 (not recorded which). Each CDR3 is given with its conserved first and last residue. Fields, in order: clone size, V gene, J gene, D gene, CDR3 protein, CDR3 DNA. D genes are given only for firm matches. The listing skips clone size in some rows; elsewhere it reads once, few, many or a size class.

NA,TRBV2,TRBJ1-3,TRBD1,CASSETGASGNTIYF,TGTGCCAGCAGCGAAACAGGGGCTTCTGGAAACACCATATATTTT
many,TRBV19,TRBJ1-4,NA,CASSVRDNEKLFF,TGTGCCAGTAGTGTCCGGGACAACGAAAAACTGTTTTTT
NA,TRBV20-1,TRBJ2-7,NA,CSASGREATYEQYF,TGCAGTGCTAGTGGAAGGGAGGCAACCTACGAGCAGTACTTC
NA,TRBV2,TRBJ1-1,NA,CASDGSGVTEAFF,TGTGCCAGCGATGGGTCGGGGGTGACTGAAGCTTTCTTT
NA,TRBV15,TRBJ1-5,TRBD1,CATSSGQGRNQPQHF,TGTGCCACCAGCAGTGGACAGGGACGCAATCAGCCCCAGCATTTT
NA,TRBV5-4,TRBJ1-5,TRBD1,CASSPDRGENQPQHF,TGTGCCAGCAGCCCGGACAGGGGAGAAAATCAGCCCCAGCATTTT
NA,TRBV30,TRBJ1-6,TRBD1,CACQPGQNNSPLHF,TGTGCCTGTCAACCGGGACAGAATAATTCACCCCTCCACTTT
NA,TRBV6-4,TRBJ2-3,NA,CASSDMAGSTDTQYF,TGTGCCAGCAGTGATATGGCAGGGAGCACAGATACGCAGTATTTT
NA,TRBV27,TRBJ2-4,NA,CASSQFGAKNIQYF,TGTGCCAGCAGTCAATTCGGAGCCAAAAACATTCAGTACTTC
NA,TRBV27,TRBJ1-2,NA,CASSHSSVPSNYGYTF,TGTGCCAGCAGTCATTCATCGGTGCCTTCTAACTATGGCTACACCTTC
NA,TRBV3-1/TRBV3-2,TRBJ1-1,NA,CASSQDRGVNTEAFF,TGTGCCAGCAGCCAAGACCGAGGAGTGAACACTGAAGCTTTCTTT
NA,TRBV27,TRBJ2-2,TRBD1,CASSSPDRNPTGELFF,TGTGCCAGCAGTTCCCCGGACAGGAACCCCACCGGGGAGCTGTTTTTT
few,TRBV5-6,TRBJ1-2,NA,CASSLDDRIYGYTF,TGTGCCAGCAGCTTGGACGACAGGATCTATGGCTACACCTTC
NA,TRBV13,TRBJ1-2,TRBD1,CASSKGQGHLYGYTF,TGTGCCAGCAGCAAGGGACAGGGTCATCTCTATGGCTACACCTTC
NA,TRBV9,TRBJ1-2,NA,CASSVGGTGTYGYTF,TGTGCCAGCAGCGTAGGCGGGACGGGGACCTATGGCTACACCTTC
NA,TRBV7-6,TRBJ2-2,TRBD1,CASSLRQGYNRGELFF,TGTGCCAGCAGCCTTCGACAGGGGTATAATCGCGGGGAGCTGTTTTTT
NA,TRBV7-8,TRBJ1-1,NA,CASRQSTEAFF,TGTGCCAGCAGACAGAGCACTGAAGCTTTCTTT
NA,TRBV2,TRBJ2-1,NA,CASSDSVREQFF,TGTGCCAGCAGTGATAGTGTTCGAGAGCAGTTCTTC
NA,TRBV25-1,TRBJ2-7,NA,CASSESGWTASHEQYF,TGTGCCAGCAGTGAATCAGGATGGACTGCGTCCCACGAGCAGTACTTC
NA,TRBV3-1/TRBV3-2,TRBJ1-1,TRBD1,CASSQGSEGAYEAFF,TGTGCCAGCAGCCAAGGATCCGAGGGGGCGTACGAAGCTTTCTTT
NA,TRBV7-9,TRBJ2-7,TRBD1,CASSFVWDRKQYF,TGTGCCAGCAGCTTCGTCTGGGACAGGAAGCAGTACTTC
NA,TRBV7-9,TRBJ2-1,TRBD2,CASSLLLAEYNEQFF,TGTGCCAGCAGCTTGCTACTAGCGGAGTACAATGAGCAGTTCTTC
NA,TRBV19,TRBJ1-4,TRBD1,CASSADRVEGEKLFF,TGTGCCAGTAGTGCCGACAGGGTTGAGGGTGAAAAACTGTTTTTT
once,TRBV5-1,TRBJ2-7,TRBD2,CASSRGGEEIYEQYF,TGCGCCAGCAGCCGGGGGGGTGAGGAGATTTACGAGCAGTACTTC
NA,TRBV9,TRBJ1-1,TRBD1,CASSPRTGKAFF,TGTGCCAGCAGCCCTCGGACAGGGAAAGCTTTCTTT
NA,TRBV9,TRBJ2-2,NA,CASSVEAGSTGELFF,TGTGCCAGCAGCGTAGAGGCAGGGTCCACCGGGGAGCTGTTTTTT
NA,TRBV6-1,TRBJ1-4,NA,CASSERTATNEKLFF,TGTGCCAGCAGTGAAAGGACTGCAACTAATGAAAAACTGTTTTTT
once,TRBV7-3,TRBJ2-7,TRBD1,CASSLTGGHEQYF,TGTGCCAGCAGCTTAACAGGGGGCCACGAGCAGTACTTC
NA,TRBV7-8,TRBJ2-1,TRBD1,CASSLGDRVTNEQFF,TGTGCCAGCAGCCTGGGGGACAGGGTAACCAATGAGCAGTTCTTC
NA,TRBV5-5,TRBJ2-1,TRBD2,CASRPRLAVSYNEQFF,TGTGCCAGCAGGCCGCGGCTAGCGGTTTCCTACAATGAGCAGTTCTTC
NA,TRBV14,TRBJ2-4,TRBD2,CASSQVGWRETLDLAKNIQYF,TGTGCCAGCAGCCAAGTTGGGTGGCGGGAGACCTTAGATCTAGCCAAAAACATTCAGTACTTC
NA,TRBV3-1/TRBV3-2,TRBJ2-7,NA,CASSHLQRGYEQYF,TGTGCCAGCAGCCACCTCCAGCGTGGGTACGAGCAGTACTTC
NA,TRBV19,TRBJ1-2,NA,CASTRGGPDYGYTF,TGTGCCAGTACCCGCGGGGGGCCAGACTATGGCTACACCTTC
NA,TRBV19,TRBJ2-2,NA,CASTTGRSTGELFF,TGTGCCAGTACCACAGGAAGAAGCACCGGGGAGCTGTTTTTT
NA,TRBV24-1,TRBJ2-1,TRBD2,CATSDPGGRAYNEQFF,TGTGCCACCAGTGACCCCGGCGGGAGGGCCTACAATGAGCAGTTCTTC
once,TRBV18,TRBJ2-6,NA,CASSPMANVLTF,TGTGCCAGCTCCCCCATGGCCAACGTCCTGACTTTC
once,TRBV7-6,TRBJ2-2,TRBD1,CASSVGQVAGELFF,TGTGCCAGCAGCGTAGGACAGGTAGCCGGGGAGCTGTTTTTT
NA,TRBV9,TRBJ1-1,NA,CASSVADTEAFF,TGTGCCAGCAGCGTAGCCGACACTGAAGCTTTCTTT
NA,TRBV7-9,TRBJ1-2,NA,CASSLQEESYGYTF,TGTGCCAGCAGCTTACAGGAGGAGAGCTATGGCTACACCTTC
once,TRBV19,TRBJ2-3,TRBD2,CASRRTSGSGGADTQYF,TGTGCCAGTAGGCGGACTAGCGGGAGCGGGGGCGCAGATACGCAGTATTTT
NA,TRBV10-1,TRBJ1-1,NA,CASSESDTEAFF,TGCGCCAGCAGTGAGTCCGACACTGAAGCTTTCTTT
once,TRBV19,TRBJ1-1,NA,CASSFGTHTEAFF,TGTGCCAGTAGTTTCGGGACACACACTGAAGCTTTCTTT
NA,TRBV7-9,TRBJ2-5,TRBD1,CASSPPGGQETQYF,TGTGCCAGCAGCCCACCAGGGGGACAGGAGACCCAGTACTTC